This T cell receptor (beta chain) was observed in a study of T cell responses to AZD1222 COVID-19 vaccine. Looked up from germline, CDR1 is MDHEN and CDR2 is SYDVKM. Trimming cost V 5 bases and J 7 bases, with 15 bases left between them. This CDR3 region has 13 residues. Clones were read by immunoSEQ multiplex PCR, and TCRdb kept only the in-frame ones, dropping some. The sample carries some 100,000 clones, 80% to 90% recorded once. The receptor's source is an adult in good health. The source was peripheral blood, collected on day 0 of AZD1222 vaccination. V usage is TRBV28 and J usage is TRBJ2-7; no firm D call. CDR3 sequence: CASSEPRAWEQYF. CDR3 coding DNA: TGTGCCAGCAGTGAGCCCCGGGCCTGGGAGCAGTACTTC.